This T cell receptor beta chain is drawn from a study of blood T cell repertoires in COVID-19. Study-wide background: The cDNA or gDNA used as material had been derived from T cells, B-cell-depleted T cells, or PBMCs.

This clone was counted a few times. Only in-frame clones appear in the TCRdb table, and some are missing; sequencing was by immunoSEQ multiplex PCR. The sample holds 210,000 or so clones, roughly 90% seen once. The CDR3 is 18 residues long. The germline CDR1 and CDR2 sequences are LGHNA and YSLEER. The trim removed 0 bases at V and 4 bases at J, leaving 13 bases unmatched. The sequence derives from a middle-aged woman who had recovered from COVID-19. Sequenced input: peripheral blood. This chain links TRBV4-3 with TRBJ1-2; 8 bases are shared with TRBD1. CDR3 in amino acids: CASSQEEIAGGLAYGYTF. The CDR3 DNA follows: TGCGCCAGCAGCCAAGAGGAGATAGCAGGGGGCCTTGCCTATGGCTACACCTTC.